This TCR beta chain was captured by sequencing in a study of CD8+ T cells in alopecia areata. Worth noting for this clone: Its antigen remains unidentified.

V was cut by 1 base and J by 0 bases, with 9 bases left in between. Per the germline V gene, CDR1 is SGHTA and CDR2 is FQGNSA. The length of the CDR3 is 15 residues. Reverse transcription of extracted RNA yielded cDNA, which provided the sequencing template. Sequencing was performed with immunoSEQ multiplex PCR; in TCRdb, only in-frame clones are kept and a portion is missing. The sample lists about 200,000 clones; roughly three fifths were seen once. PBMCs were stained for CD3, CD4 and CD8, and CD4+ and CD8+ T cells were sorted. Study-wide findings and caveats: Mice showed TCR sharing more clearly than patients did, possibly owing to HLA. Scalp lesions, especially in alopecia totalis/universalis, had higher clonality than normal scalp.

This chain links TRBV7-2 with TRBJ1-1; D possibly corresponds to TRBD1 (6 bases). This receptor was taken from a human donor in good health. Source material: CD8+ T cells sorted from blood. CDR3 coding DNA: TGTGCCAGCAGCTTAGGAGACAGGTTGAACACTGAAGCTTTCTTT. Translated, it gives CASSLGDRLNTEAFF.